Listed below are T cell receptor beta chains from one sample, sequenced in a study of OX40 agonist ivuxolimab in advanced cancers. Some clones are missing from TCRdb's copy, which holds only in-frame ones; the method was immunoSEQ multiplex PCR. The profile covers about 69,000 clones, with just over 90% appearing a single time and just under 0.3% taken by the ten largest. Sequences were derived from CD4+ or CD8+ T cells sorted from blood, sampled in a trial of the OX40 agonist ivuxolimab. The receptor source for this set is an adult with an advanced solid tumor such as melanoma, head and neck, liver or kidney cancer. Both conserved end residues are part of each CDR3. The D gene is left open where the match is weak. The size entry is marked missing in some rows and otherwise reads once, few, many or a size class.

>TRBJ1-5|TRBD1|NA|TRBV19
CASRRQGPPGAGNQPQHF
TGTGCCAGCAGAAGACAGGGGCCCCCTGGGGCGGGCAATCAGCCCCAGCATTTT
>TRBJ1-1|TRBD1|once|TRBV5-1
CASSSRTGQNTEAFF
TGCGCCAGCAGCTCTCGGACAGGGCAAAACACTGAAGCTTTCTTT
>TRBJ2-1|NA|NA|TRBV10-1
CASSESTPSGGSNEQFF
TGCGCCAGCAGTGAGTCCACCCCAAGCGGAGGGTCGAATGAGCAGTTCTTC
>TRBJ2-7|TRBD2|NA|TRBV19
CASSTEGLAGAGEQYF
TGTGCCAGTAGTACCGAAGGACTAGCGGGAGCAGGAGAGCAGTACTTC
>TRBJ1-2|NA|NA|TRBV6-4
CASSVTPDSYGYTF
TGTGCCAGCAGCGTAACGCCGGACAGCTATGGCTACACCTTC
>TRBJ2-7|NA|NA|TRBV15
CATSRGAAGAVRSYEQYF
TGTGCCACCAGCAGAGGGGCGGCGGGGGCGGTTAGGTCCTACGAGCAGTACTTC
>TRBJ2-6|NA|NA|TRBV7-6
CASSFSLANVLTF
TGTGCCAGCAGCTTTTCACTGGCCAACGTCCTGACTTTC
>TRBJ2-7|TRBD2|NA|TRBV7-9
CASSPGLAGRLNEQYF
TGTGCCAGCAGCCCAGGACTAGCGGGCCGCCTAAACGAGCAGTACTTC
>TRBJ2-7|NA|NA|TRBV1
CTGPYEQYF
TGCACCGGACCCTACGAGCAGTACTTC
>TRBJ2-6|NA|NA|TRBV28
CASSWVHLTQSRANVLTF
TGTGCCAGCAGTTGGGTACACTTGACACAAAGTCGGGCCAACGTCCTGACTTTC
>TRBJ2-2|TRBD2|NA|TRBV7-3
CASSPGLAGGGTGELFF
TGTGCCAGCAGCCCTGGACTAGCGGGAGGTGGCACCGGGGAGCTGTTTTTT
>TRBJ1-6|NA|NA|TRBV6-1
CASSEGLELSPLHF
TGTGCCAGCAGTGAAGGGTTGGAGCTTTCGCCCCTCCACTTT
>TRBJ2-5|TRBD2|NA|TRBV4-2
CASSQDPAGVLRETQYF
TGTGCCAGCAGCCAAGATCCAGCGGGAGTCCTGCGAGAGACCCAGTACTTC
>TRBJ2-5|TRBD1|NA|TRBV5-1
CASSFLGQGAETQYF
TGCGCCAGCAGCTTCCTTGGACAGGGGGCAGAGACCCAGTACTTC
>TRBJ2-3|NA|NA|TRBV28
CASSLWGERTDTQYF
TGTGCCAGCAGTTTATGGGGAGAGCGGACAGATACGCAGTATTTT
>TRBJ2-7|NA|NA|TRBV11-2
CASSSTTYEQYF
TGTGCCAGCAGCTCGACTACCTACGAGCAGTACTTC
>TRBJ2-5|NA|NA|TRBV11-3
CASSSGLAGGQETQYF
TGTGCCAGCAGTTCGGGACTGGCAGGGGGACAAGAGACCCAGTACTTC
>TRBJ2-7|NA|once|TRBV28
CASPPNKGPLPEQYF
TGTGCCAGCCCCCCAAATAAAGGACCCCTGCCGGAGCAGTACTTC